These T cell receptor beta chains were read from a single sample in a study of blood T cell repertoires in COVID-19. The table came from immunoSEQ multiplex PCR; TCRdb's copy has only in-frame clones and leaves some out. The sample contains around 100,000 clones, 84% of which appear only once. What was sequenced was peripheral blood. These receptors originate from a human donor in a cohort sampled during active COVID-19. The CDR3 runs from the conserved cysteine through the conserved F or W. Each record gives: CDR3 DNA, CDR3 protein, clone size, D gene, J gene, V gene. A D gene is named only where the DNA matches it firmly. Clone sizes are given selectively: once, few, many, or a class where the clone is expanded.

CDR3nt: TGTGCCAGCAGCCGTGAGGGGGGGACCCAAGAGACCCAGTACTTC
CDR3aa: CASSREGGTQETQYF
abundance: .
d_gene: .
j_gene: TRBJ2-5
v_gene: TRBV28

CDR3nt: TGTGCCAGTAACCCACAGGGAAAGTCGAACTATGGCTACACCTTC
CDR3aa: CASNPQGKSNYGYTF
abundance: once
d_gene: .
j_gene: TRBJ1-2
v_gene: TRBV19

CDR3nt: TGTGCCAGCAGCTTAGAGGAGGGGAAATGGGAGACCCAGTACTTC
CDR3aa: CASSLEEGKWETQYF
abundance: .
d_gene: .
j_gene: TRBJ2-5
v_gene: TRBV7-2

CDR3nt: TGCAGCGCCGGACAGGGGGGAGGGGGCTACACCTTC
CDR3aa: CSAGQGGGGYTF
abundance: once
d_gene: TRBD1
j_gene: TRBJ1-2
v_gene: TRBV29-1

CDR3nt: TGCGCCAGCAGCGAAGCGACAGGGTCCTACGAGCAGTACTTC
CDR3aa: CASSEATGSYEQYF
abundance: .
d_gene: TRBD1
j_gene: TRBJ2-7
v_gene: TRBV4-3

CDR3nt: TGTGCCAGCAGTAGGACAGTCGGGGATTCACCCCTCCACTTT
CDR3aa: CASSRTVGDSPLHF
abundance: .
d_gene: .
j_gene: TRBJ1-6
v_gene: TRBV6-5

CDR3nt: TGTGCCAGTAGCCTACCCCGGGACAGGGTGGCCAGCAACACTGAAGCTTTCTTT
CDR3aa: CASSLPRDRVASNTEAFF
abundance: few
d_gene: TRBD1
j_gene: TRBJ1-1
v_gene: TRBV19

CDR3nt: TGTGCCAGCAGCGTAGTATCTTATGGCTACACCTTC
CDR3aa: CASSVVSYGYTF
abundance: .
d_gene: .
j_gene: TRBJ1-2
v_gene: TRBV9

CDR3nt: TGTGCCAGCAGCGTTAGCAATCAGCCCCAGCATTTT
CDR3aa: CASSVSNQPQHF
abundance: .
d_gene: .
j_gene: TRBJ1-5
v_gene: TRBV28

CDR3nt: TGTGCCACCACCGTAGGGAGGGGCACAGCTTTCTTT
CDR3aa: CATTVGRGTAFF
abundance: .
d_gene: .
j_gene: TRBJ1-1
v_gene: TRBV28

CDR3nt: TGCGCCAGCAGCCCACGGGATGGCTCCGACGGCACTGAAGCTTTCTTT
CDR3aa: CASSPRDGSDGTEAFF
abundance: .
d_gene: .
j_gene: TRBJ1-1
v_gene: TRBV4-3

CDR3nt: TGCGCCAGCAGCTTTTACTCGGAGGGTCCGGTTGGCGGGGAGCTGTTTTTT
CDR3aa: CASSFYSEGPVGGELFF
abundance: .
d_gene: .
j_gene: TRBJ2-2
v_gene: TRBV5-1

CDR3nt: TGTGCCAGCAGTTTTCCAGGCGAGGAGCTGTTTTTT
CDR3aa: CASSFPGEELFF
abundance: .
d_gene: .
j_gene: TRBJ2-2
v_gene: TRBV27

CDR3nt: TGTGCCAGCAGCGGCGGACAGTCTAACTATGGCTACACCTTC
CDR3aa: CASSGGQSNYGYTF
abundance: .
d_gene: .
j_gene: TRBJ1-2
v_gene: TRBV9

CDR3nt: TGTGCCAGCAGCTCAGACTCGGGGGCCCAGTACTTC
CDR3aa: CASSSDSGAQYF
abundance: .
d_gene: .
j_gene: TRBJ2-5
v_gene: TRBV7-2

CDR3nt: TGTGCCAGCAGCTTACTCGGAGCGAACACCGGGGAGCTGTTTTTT
CDR3aa: CASSLLGANTGELFF
abundance: .
d_gene: .
j_gene: TRBJ2-2
v_gene: TRBV7-9

CDR3nt: TGCGCCAGCAGCAAACGGCGGGCGGGACAGGCGTTCATGAACACTGAAGCTTTCTTT
CDR3aa: CASSKRRAGQAFMNTEAFF
abundance: .
d_gene: TRBD1
j_gene: TRBJ1-1
v_gene: TRBV5-1